These T cell receptor beta chains were read from a single sample in a study of T cells after yellow fever vaccination. TCRdb itself ran the 5' RACE reads through MiXCR, one entry per CDR3 protein. The data contain around 300,000 distinct CDR3 sequences, about 4% of them singletons. The sequencing used PBMCs, collected 5 days after the yellow fever booster vaccination. Receptor source: a man younger than 35 who received the YFV17D yellow fever vaccine. The conserved cysteine and the conserved F or W are not part of the CDR3 here. Some rows mark clone size as missing; the rest say once, few, many or name a class of expanded clone.

>few|TRBV4-1
ASSQESPGRDTQY
>-|TRBV4-1
ASSQTQGRGNTIY
>few|TRBV20-1
SASTRDSSSDEQF
>-|TRBV11-3
ASSPGTGTYTGELF
>few|TRBV7-9
ASSQDPTDTQY
>many|TRBV20-1
SARDSGRYGYT
>many|TRBV9
ASSSGPSLGLADNEQF
>-|TRBV6-2/TRBV6-3
ASSGDGPKQPQH
>few|TRBV2
ASAGGSYGYT
>many|TRBV4-3
ASSQDPPGLVSIQY
>many|TRBV30
AWRNDRAGQPQH
>-|TRBV7-6
ASSHLGDEQY
>few|TRBV6-5
ASSRPGANTEAF
>-|TRBV5-1
ASSFSLALGDTQY
>-|TRBV20-1
SAPTSGGSKF
>few|TRBV29-1
SVSRQGNTEAF
>many|TRBV5-1
ASSLAPGTSNEQF
>few|TRBV18
ASSPREITGLYGYT
>-|TRBV19
ASSLTSRQGYTEAF
>-|TRBV7-2
ASSLGDHLAQH
>few|TRBV9
ASSVSANVLT
>many|TRBV6-2/TRBV6-3
ASTTPRDRLNEKLF
>few|TRBV12-3/TRBV12-4
ASSLGTGGFQPQH
>few|TRBV5-4
ASSLRDGPEAF
>few|TRBV30
AWRPSGDNEQF
>few|TRBV12-3/TRBV12-4
ASSSRTTNTEAF
>many|TRBV6-5
ASSYSAGPNEQF
>many|TRBV6-2/TRBV6-3
ASRRQGYQETQY
>-|TRBV20-1
SAREAGAHQPQH
>many|TRBV3-1
ASSQEGRRTDTQY
>few|TRBV6-2/TRBV6-3
ASSYSFSGQGGHEQY
>many|TRBV5-1
ASSLAPGYEQY
>many|TRBV27
ASSPPSRAEQY